This is a list of T cell receptor beta chains from one sample in a study of lymphopenia after photon versus proton radiotherapy. Produced via immunoSEQ multiplex PCR; TCRdb's table is partial and in-frame only. This sample has around 64,000 clones, with about nine tenths found just once. The sample consisted of peripheral blood, taken from a patient treated with proton-based radiotherapy. The origin of the receptors is a man older than 75 with esophageal cancer. The CDR3 runs from the conserved cysteine through the conserved F or W. D genes are given only for firm matches. Size tells how often a clone was seen (once, few, many) or the class of an expanded clone, and some rows leave it out.

size	V	J	D	CDR3	DNA
NA	TRBV5-4	TRBJ1-1	NA	CASSFIGDEAFF	TGTGCCAGCAGCTTCATCGGGGATGAAGCTTTCTTT
NA	TRBV25-1	TRBJ1-2	NA	CASSEYGANYGYTF	TGTGCCAGCAGTGAATACGGCGCTAACTATGGCTACACCTTC
NA	TRBV7-9	TRBJ2-1	NA	CASTSQDSYNEQFF	TGTGCCAGCACCTCACAGGACTCCTACAATGAGCAGTTCTTC
NA	TRBV25-1	TRBJ2-7	NA	CASSDYYEQYF	TGTGCCAGCAGTGATTACTACGAGCAGTACTTC
NA	TRBV9	TRBJ2-1	NA	CASSVGSHNEQFF	TGTGCCAGCAGCGTAGGTTCACACAATGAGCAGTTCTTC
NA	TRBV7-2	TRBJ2-2	TRBD1	CASSLRQGAVTGELFF	TGTGCCAGCAGCTTAAGACAGGGGGCGGTCACCGGGGAGCTGTTTTTT
NA	TRBV28	TRBJ1-1	TRBD1	CASSPGTGGLTEAFF	TGTGCCAGCAGTCCCGGGACAGGGGGCCTCACTGAAGCTTTCTTT
NA	TRBV11-3	TRBJ1-1	NA	CASSRGGGNTEAFF	TGTGCCAGCAGCCGAGGGGGGGGAAACACTGAAGCTTTCTTT
NA	TRBV7-3	TRBJ2-2	TRBD2	CASSPDRGSGKLFF	TGTGCCAGTAGTCCGGACCGGGGGAGCGGGAAGCTGTTTTTT
once	TRBV5-1	TRBJ1-1	NA	CASSLSGVTTEAFF	TGCGCCAGCAGCTTATCGGGGGTTACCACTGAAGCTTTCTTT
NA	TRBV7-2	TRBJ2-5	NA	CASSLEVARGGETQYF	TGTGCCAGCAGCTTAGAGGTCGCCAGGGGAGGAGAGACCCAGTACTTC
NA	TRBV11-1	TRBJ1-2	NA	CASSLLSLANYGYTF	TGTGCCAGCAGCTTATTGTCACTGGCTAACTATGGCTACACCTTC
NA	TRBV2	TRBJ2-7	NA	CASSEKGGTYEQYF	TGTGCCAGCAGTGAAAAGGGGGGGACCTACGAGCAGTACTTC
once	TRBV7-9	TRBJ2-3	TRBD2	CASTRWGGFGTDTQYF	TGTGCCAGCACAAGGTGGGGGGGTTTTGGGACAGATACGCAGTATTTT
NA	TRBV19	TRBJ2-4	NA	CASSPRDGKNIQYF	TGTGCCAGTAGTCCGCGGGACGGGAAAAACATTCAGTACTTC
NA	TRBV5-5	TRBJ2-1	NA	CASSSQGRNEQFF	TGTGCCAGCAGCTCACAGGGGAGGAATGAGCAGTTCTTC
once	TRBV5-1	TRBJ2-7	TRBD1	CASSLGYRGSQRYEQYF	TGCGCCAGCAGCTTGGGCTACAGGGGATCTCAACGCTACGAGCAGTACTTC
NA	TRBV19	TRBJ2-1	NA	CASRDFSSYNEQFF	TGTGCCAGTAGAGACTTTAGCTCCTACAATGAGCAGTTCTTC